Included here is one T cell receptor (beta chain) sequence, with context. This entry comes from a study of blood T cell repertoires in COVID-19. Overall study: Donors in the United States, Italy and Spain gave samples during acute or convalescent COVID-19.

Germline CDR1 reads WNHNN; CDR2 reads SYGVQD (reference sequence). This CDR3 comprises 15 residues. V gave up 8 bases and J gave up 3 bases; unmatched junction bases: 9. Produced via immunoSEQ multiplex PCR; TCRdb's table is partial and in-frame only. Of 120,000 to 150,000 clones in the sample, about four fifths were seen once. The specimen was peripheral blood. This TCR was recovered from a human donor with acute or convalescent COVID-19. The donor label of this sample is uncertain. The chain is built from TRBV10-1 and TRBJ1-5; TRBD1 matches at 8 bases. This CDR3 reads CASPPPTGDNQPQHF. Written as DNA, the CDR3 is TGCGCCAGCCCTCCACCGACAGGGGACAATCAGCCCCAGCATTTT.